What follows are 27 T cell receptor beta chains derived from one specimen sequenced in a study of T-cell memory formation after mild COVID-19. TCRdb reprocessed the 5' RACE reads with MiXCR, giving one entry per CDR3 protein. Among 250,000 to 350,000 distinct CDR3 sequences listed, about 16% were seen once. Sequenced material: PBMCs or a T cell subset sorted from them (not recorded which). These receptors all stem from a man younger than 35 who had mild COVID-19 (a few samples of this study predate the infection). Cell type and time point are not known.

The V call is TRBV5-1, the J call TRBJ2-1; 7 bases agree with TRBD2. In germline, CDR1 is SGHRS, CDR2 YFSETQ. The V and J ends lost 1 base and 7 bases, in that order; junction bases with no gene match: 8. The CDR3 is 15 amino acids. The CDR3 protein is CASSLLTGGSNEQFF. The DNA for the CDR3 is TGCGCCAGCAGCTTGCTGACGGGGGGTAGTAATGAGCAGTTCTTC. Combining the CDR3 with reference TRBV5-1 and TRBJ2-1 gives the whole variable domain KAGVTQTPRYLIKTRGQQVTLSCSPISGHRSVSWYQQTPGQGLQFLFEYFSETQRNKGNFPGRFSGRQFSNSRSEMNVSTLELGDSALYLCASSLLTGGSNEQFFGPGTRLTVL.

This clonotype has only a few counts. The chain employs TRBV4-1 and TRBJ1-5; D unresolved. The CDR3 is made up of 15 amino acids. Trimming took 1 base from V and 5 from J, leaving 12 bases between them. Germline CDR1 MGHRA, CDR2 YSYEKL. This CDR3 is CASSQGGREDQPQHF. CDR3 DNA sequence: TGCGCCAGCAGCCAAGGAGGAAGGGAAGATCAGCCCCAGCATTTT.

This clonotype has more than one count but fewer than ten. The genes are TRBV9 and TRBJ1-2, with D tentatively TRBD1 (5 bases). The ends were cut back, 7 bases at V and 0 bases at J, with 19 bases in the middle. CDR1 SGDLS and CDR2 YYNGEE come from the germline V gene. The length of the CDR3 is 16 residues. The CDR3 DNA sequence: TGTGCCAGCCGCTCCGGGCAGGGAGGATCTAACTATGGCTACACCTTC. This sequence encodes CASRSGQGGSNYGYTF. The complete variable domain, with remaining parts taken from reference TRBV9 and TRBJ1-2, reads DSGVTQTPKHLITATGQRVTLRCSPRSGDLSVYWYQQSLDQGLQFLIQYYNGEERAKGNILERFSAQQFPDLHSELNLSSLELGDSALYFCASRSGQGGSNYGYTFGSGTRLTVV.

In this sample, this clonotype turned up a few times. The J gene is TRBJ2-5, the V gene TRBV7-2; TRBD2 might be the D (6 bases). Germline V gene sequence: CDR1 SGHTA, CDR2 FQGNSA. CDR3 length: 17 amino acids. Trimming removed 1 base at V and 0 bases at J, with 15 bases between. The CDR3 reads CASSLGLGPRYQETQYF. For the CDR3, the DNA is TGTGCCAGCAGCTTAGGACTAGGCCCCAGGTACCAAGAGACCCAGTACTTC.

This clonotype was seen a handful of times. J is TRBJ1-6 and V is TRBV2, with a weak D call TRBD1 (6 bases). The CDR3 has 14 residues. Germline loops: CDR1 SNHLY, CDR2 FYNNEI. The germline V and J ends were trimmed by 7 bases and 9 bases, with 16 bases remaining between them. CDR3 loop: CASNRQESVSPLHF. The CDR3 DNA is TGTGCCAGCAATAGACAGGAGAGCGTTTCACCCCTCCACTTT.

This clonotype was seen a few times. The chain employs TRBV5-1 and TRBJ2-7; weak D call: TRBD1 (5 bases). This CDR3 region has 13 residues. Trimming stripped 4 bases from V and 3 bases from J, with 11 bases between. CDR1 and CDR2 from the germline V gene are SGHRS and YFSETQ. CDR3 coding DNA: TGCGCCAGCAGCACAGCCCAGGGCTACGAGCAGTACTTC. Amino acids: CASSTAQGYEQYF.

This sequence joins TRBV4-2 and TRBJ2-7; 7 nucleotides line up with TRBD1. V lost 6 bases to trimming and J lost 1 base; unmatched junction nucleotides: 12. Germline assignment: CDR1 LGHNA and CDR2 YNFKEQ. This CDR3 is 16 amino acids long. DNA for the CDR3: TGTGCCAGCAGACACCTTGACAGGGTCTCATCCTACGAGCAGTACGTC. Translating it yields CASRHLDRVSSYEQYV.

The gene calls are TRBV29-1 and TRBJ1-2; tentative D call: TRBD1 (5 bases). This CDR3 region has 14 residues. Looked up from germline, CDR1 is SQVTM and CDR2 is ANQGSEA. V was trimmed by 1 base and J by 3 bases, leaving 12 bases between them. The CDR3 DNA is TGCAGCGTTGAAGGCCGGGGGGAGGACTATGGCTACACCTTC. It codes for CSVEGRGEDYGYTF.

This clonotype was detected only a few times. The V gene is TRBV20-1, the J gene TRBJ1-2; D perhaps matches TRBD1 (6 bases). From germline, CDR1 is DFQATT and CDR2 SNEGSKA (reference sequence). The CDR3 runs to 11 residues. V dropped 7 bases and J dropped 0 bases, with 6 bases sitting between them. CDR3 sequence reads: CSGTANYGYTF. The CDR3 nucleotides are TGCAGTGGGACAGCTAACTATGGCTACACCTTC.

The chain is built from TRBV7-9 and TRBJ1-5; D perhaps matches TRBD1 (5 bases). This CDR3 is built from 14 residues. Per germline, CDR1 SEHNR and CDR2 FQNEAQ (reference sequence). The ends were cut back, 1 base at V and 7 bases at J, with 11 bases in the middle. The CDR3 region has the DNA TGTGCCAGCAGCTTAGACGACGCAGGGCAGCCCCAGCATTTT. It specifies CASSLDDAGQPQHF.

The V and J genes are TRBV7-8 and TRBJ2-7, with D uncertain. The V end was cut by 2 bases, the J end by 3 bases, with 8 bases between. The CDR3 is 13 residues long. The germline V gene encodes CDR1 SGHVS and CDR2 FQNEAQ. CDR3 sequence reads: CASSLLRFYEQYV. The CDR3 DNA reads as TGTGCCAGCAGCTTACTAAGGTTCTACGAGCAGTACGTC.

This clonotype was recorded many times. V usage is TRBV7-3 and J usage is TRBJ2-6, with D possibly TRBD1 on 5 matching bases. From germline, CDR1 is SGHTA and CDR2 FQGTGA. Trimming cost V 2 bases and J 5 bases, with 7 bases left between them. The length of the CDR3 is 14 residues. DNA of the CDR3: TGTGCCAGCAGCTTAGGGGCGCGGGCCAACGTCCTGACTTTC. Translation gives CASSLGARANVLTF.

The chain is built from TRBV12-3 or TRBV12-4 and TRBJ1-3; the D is unclear. CDR3 size: 16 residues. With 2 bases removed from V and 0 bases from J, the gap between germline ends came to 11 bases. The CDR3 DNA is TGTGCCAGCAGTTTACGGCCGACATTCTCTGGAAACACCATATATTTT. Translating gives CASSLRPTFSGNTIYF.

The chain combines TRBV12-3 or TRBV12-4 with TRBJ1-1, with 10 bases matching TRBD1. J gave up 3 bases and V 8 bases, and 9 bases lay outside the gene matches. This CDR3 region has 15 residues. The CDR3 bases are TGTGCCAGCGTCGCAGGACAGGGGGAATACACTGAAGCTTTCTTT. The encoded protein is CASVAGQGEYTEAFF.

This clonotype was seen a handful of times. The chain carries TRBV12-3 or TRBV12-4 and TRBJ2-5; perhaps TRBD1 as D (6 bases). Between the trimmed V and J ends, which lost 6 bases and 5 bases, there was a span of 16 bases. The length of the CDR3 is 14 residues. In nucleotides, the CDR3 is TGTGCCAGCAGATCCCATGGGGGCCGTGAGACCCAGTACTTC. Its translation: CASRSHGGRETQYF.

The J gene is TRBJ2-3, the V gene TRBV24-1; tentatively, D is TRBD1 (5 bases). V lost 3 bases and J 3 bases, leaving 6 bases between the germline ends. Germline V gene data show CDR1 as KGHDR and CDR2 as SFDVKD. The CDR3 is 13 amino acids. The CDR3 nucleotides read TGTGCCACCAGTGATGGGGCTACAGATACGCAGTATTTT. Its translation: CATSDGATDTQYF.

The rearrangement links TRBV2 to TRBJ1-2; no definite D call. Germline loops: CDR1 SNHLY, CDR2 FYNNEI. This CDR3 has 12 residues. The V and J ends lost 2 bases and 4 bases respectively, with 5 bases between them. In DNA form, the CDR3 reads TGTGCCAGCAGTGAATCCGGCTATGGCTACACCTTC. This encodes CASSESGYGYTF.

The chain joins TRBV6-5 to TRBJ2-2; possible D gene TRBD2, 5 bases. The CDR3 covers 13 residues. Trimming removed 7 bases from V and 7 bases from J, with 13 bases in between. Per germline, CDR1 MNHEY and CDR2 SVGAGI. CDR3 protein: CASIPVGGGELFF. For the CDR3, the DNA is TGTGCCAGCATCCCGGTTGGAGGCGGGGAGCTGTTTTTT.

A few counts support this clonotype. The chain is built from TRBV20-1 and TRBJ1-3; unclear D gene. The CDR3 covers 13 residues. Germline lookup yields CDR1 DFQATT and CDR2 SNEGSKA (reference sequence). V was trimmed by 3 bases and J by 0 bases, leaving 6 bases between them. CDR3 in amino acids: CSARGSSGNTIYF. Written as DNA, the CDR3 is TGCAGTGCTAGGGGTTCCTCTGGAAACACCATATATTTT.

This clonotype was counted between two and nine times. V usage is TRBV5-1 and J usage is TRBJ1-2, with TRBD1 matching over 11 bases. Germline-derived CDR1 and CDR2 are SGHRS and YFSETQ. Trimming removed 4 bases from V and 2 bases from J; junction bases left unmatched: 28. The CDR3 totals 23 residues. In DNA, the CDR3 is TGCGCCAGCAGCCTGAGCCCCAGCCGAGTTACAATGGGGGACAGGGGGATCAACTATGGCTACACCTTC. Amino acids: CASSLSPSRVTMGDRGINYGYTF.

This clonotype has only a few counts. The gene calls are TRBV14 and TRBJ2-1, with D perhaps matching TRBD2 (6 bases). This CDR3 region has 16 residues. Germline CDR1 and CDR2: SGHDN and FVKESK. V was pared by 0 bases and J by 11 bases, with 20 bases between. The CDR3 is CASSQEAAGTRNQQFF. CDR3 DNA sequence: TGTGCCAGCAGCCAAGAAGCTGCCGGGACTCGCAACCAGCAGTTCTTC.

The V gene is TRBV19, the J gene TRBJ2-3; 13 bases align to TRBD2. Germline trimming cut 8 bases from V and 4 bases from J; bases unmatched to any gene: 6. The CDR3 has 15 residues. Germline lookup yields CDR1 LNHDA and CDR2 SQIVND (reference sequence). CDR3 loop: CASARTSGGADTQYF. The CDR3 DNA reads as TGTGCCAGTGCCCGGACTAGCGGGGGAGCAGATACGCAGTATTTT.

This clonotype was counted ten times or more. This chain joins TRBV20-1 and TRBJ2-1; TRBD2 matches 7 bases. V was pared by 3 bases and J by 6 bases, with 8 bases of the junction left unmatched. Germline loops: CDR1 DFQATT, CDR2 SNEGSKA (reference sequence). This CDR3 has 14 residues. The CDR3 nucleotides read TGCAGTGCTAGTGGCCGGGGGGAGCTCAATGAGCAGTTCTTC. This translates into CSASGRGELNEQFF.

This clonotype was counted between two and nine times. The V and J genes are TRBV6-5 and TRBJ2-3, with 9 bases that match TRBD1. The CDR3 contains 15 residues. Germline CDR1 and CDR2: MNHEY and SVGAGI. V was pared by 5 bases and J by 7 bases, with 10 bases of the junction left unmatched. The CDR3 loop reads CASSRAQGAQNTQYF. CDR3 bases: TGTGCCAGCAGTCGTGCACAGGGGGCGCAGAATACGCAGTATTTT.

V usage is TRBV11-2 and J usage is TRBJ1-6; D is uncertain. Germline-derived CDR1 and CDR2 are SGHAT and FQNNGV. V was clipped by 0 bases and J by 5 bases, with 8 bases between them. This CDR3 has 15 amino acids. The CDR3, as DNA: TGTGCCAGCAGCTTAGAACCCCTGGATAATTCACCCCTCCACTTT. Its translation is CASSLEPLDNSPLHF.

This clonotype has only a few counts. The genes are TRBV5-1 and TRBJ2-1, with 7 positions matching TRBD1. CDR1 is SGHRS and CDR2 is YFSETQ in the germline V gene. Germline trimming cut 4 bases from V and 3 bases from J; bases unmatched to any gene: 10. The CDR3 totals 16 residues. The CDR3 here is CASSPGGRGFYNEQFF. CDR3 coding DNA: TGCGCCAGCAGCCCGGGTGGCAGGGGGTTCTACAATGAGCAGTTCTTC.

This clonotype was picked up a small number of times. The chain recombines TRBV10-3 with TRBJ2-7; D possibly corresponds to TRBD2 (5 bases). The CDR3 length is 12 residues. V was trimmed by 10 bases and J by 3 bases, leaving 13 bases between them. Germline CDR1 and CDR2: ENHRY and SYGVKD. DNA for the CDR3: TGTGCCACCCAAGACGGAGGCTACGAGCAGTACGTC. Translation gives CATQDGGYEQYV.